These 27 T cell receptor beta chains came from one sample sequenced in a study of cytomegalovirus exposure and HLA in healthy donors (dated by TCRdb to about 2017). The library was made by the immunoSEQ multiplex PCR assay. A mixture of 60 forward primers for TCR Vbeta segments and 13 reverse primers for TCR Jbeta segments was used in the multiplex PCR. The table was pulled from immuneACCESS by TCRdb, which kept in-frame rearrangements only. Such tables lose some clones; where checked, under half of the loss comes from unresolved V genes, and the rest has no known cause. The sample records around 90,000 clones, around 85% of which are singletons. The ten largest clones represent 6% to 7.5% of the sample. Sequences were obtained from PBMCs. The receptors here all came from a man aged 40-49 years in good health and CMV-seropositive.

The rearrangement joins TRBV4-1 to TRBJ2-5; 7 bases agree with TRBD1. CDR1 MGHRA and CDR2 YSYEKL come from the germline V gene. The CDR3 contains 13 residues. After removal of 5 bases from V and 4 bases from J, the junction contained 4 bases not matched to a gene. The CDR3 DNA is TGCGCCAGCAGCTCCCGGACAGGAGAGACCCAGTACTTC. This translates into CASSSRTGETQYF.

The J gene is TRBJ2-5, the V gene TRBV7-9, with a tentative D call TRBD2 (6 bases). The DNA end lines up better with TRBJ2-7; the J call may be wrong. This CDR3 is built from 13 residues. Germline lookup yields CDR1 SEHNR and CDR2 FQNEAQ (reference sequence). The CDR3 loop is CASSFGGSYEQYF. The CDR3 bases are TGTGCCAGCAGCTTCGGGGGTAGTTACGAGCAGTACTTC.

DNA of the CDR3: TGCGCCAGCAGCTTTACTAGCGGGAGGGCGTACAATGAGCAGTTCTTC. Its protein is CASSFTSGRAYNEQFF. The rearrangement joins TRBV5-1 to TRBJ2-1; TRBD2 matches 13 bases. V trimming: 2 bases; J trimming: 4 bases; junction bases outside the gene matches: 3. The CDR3 is made up of 16 amino acids. CDR1 is SGHRS and CDR2 is YFSETQ in the germline V gene. The full variable domain, rest sourced from reference TRBV5-1 and TRBJ2-1, is KAGVTQTPRYLIKTRGQQVTLSCSPISGHRSVSWYQQTPGQGLQFLFEYFSETQRNKGNFPGRFSGRQFSNSRSEMNVSTLELGDSALYLCASSFTSGRAYNEQFFGPGTRLTVL.

This clone was seen just once. Sequence at one end of the junction differs from germline and may be a read error. V and J are TRBV7-2 and TRBJ2-2; 12 bases are a match to TRBD2. This CDR3 region has 16 residues. Germline CDR1 and CDR2: SGHTA and FQGNSA. The CDR3 DNA reads TGTGCCAGCAGCTTGACTAGCGGGAGAGTTACCGGGGAGCTGCTTTTT. The encoded protein is CASSLTSGRVTGELLF.

V is TRBV30 and J is TRBJ1-3; 9 bases are a match to TRBD1. The V gene end was trimmed by 7 bases and the J gene end by 4 bases; junction bases not matched to a gene: 5. Germline values: CDR1 GTSNPN, CDR2 SVGIG (reference sequence). The CDR3 loop spans 13 amino acids. The CDR3 DNA sequence: TGTGCCTCACAGGGGGCTACGGGAAACACCATATATTTT. It is translated as CASQGATGNTIYF.

The chain uses TRBV7-3 and TRBJ2-3, with TRBD2 matching over 9 bases. This CDR3 spans 17 amino acids. CDR1 and CDR2 (germline): SGHTA, FQGTGA. V shed 2 bases, J shed 2 bases, and the junction held 8 bases outside the gene matches. The CDR3 region has the DNA TGTGCCAGCAGCTTAGAGGGGACTAGCCCCTCCACAGATACGCAGTATTTT. Amino acids: CASSLEGTSPSTDTQYF. Together with reference TRBV7-3 and TRBJ2-3, the CDR3 gives the full variable domain: GAGVSQTPSNKVTEKGKYVELRCDPISGHTALYWYRQSLGQGPEFLIYFQGTGAADDSGLPNDRFFAVRPEGSVSTLKIQRTERGDSAVYLCASSLEGTSPSTDTQYFGPGTRLTVL.

The J gene is TRBJ1-6, the V gene TRBV18; possibly TRBD1 for D (5 bases). V gave up 3 bases and J gave up 11 bases, with 17 bases separating them. The CDR3 runs to 15 residues. Germline loops: CDR1 KGHSH, CDR2 LQKENI. The CDR3, as DNA: TGTGCCAGCTCACCTCGGAGCATTGACAGCACACCCCTCCACTTT. It translates to CASSPRSIDSTPLHF.

V and J are TRBV6-5 and TRBJ1-1, with 10 positions matching TRBD1. Germline V gene sequence: CDR1 MNHEY, CDR2 SVGAGI. The CDR3 totals 12 residues. Trimming cost V 7 bases and J 8 bases; bases outside gene matches: 4. The CDR3 is CASKVGQGEAFF. In DNA form, the CDR3 reads TGTGCCAGCAAAGTGGGACAGGGGGAAGCTTTCTTT.

The chain employs TRBV4-1 and TRBJ1-4; D ambiguous. Germline V gives CDR1 MGHRA, CDR2 YSYEKL. V lost 0 bases, J lost 0 bases, and 17 bases lay in between. The CDR3 length is 19 residues. CDR3 sequence reads: CASSQDSRGGSPTNEKLFF. CDR3 DNA sequence: TGCGCCAGCAGCCAAGATTCGCGGGGTGGGTCTCCAACTAATGAAAAACTGTTTTTT.

This chain uses TRBV28 with TRBJ1-6; unclear D gene. Trimming removed 6 bases from V and 0 bases from J, with 9 bases in between. This CDR3 is built from 15 residues. In germline, CDR1 is MDHEN, CDR2 SYDVKM. CDR3 region: CASREVSSYNSPLHF. Written as DNA, the CDR3 is TGTGCCAGCAGGGAGGTTAGCTCCTATAATTCACCCCTCCACTTT. The entire variable domain, with the rest obtained from reference TRBV28 and TRBJ1-6, is as follows: DVKVTQSSRYLVKRTGEKVFLECVQDMDHENMFWYRQDPGLGLRLIYFSYDVKMKEKGDIPEGYSVSREKKERFSLILESASTNQTSMYLCASREVSSYNSPLHFGNGTRLTVT.

The chain links TRBV19 to TRBJ2-5; 10 bases align to TRBD1. The CDR3 extends over 16 amino acids. Germline CDR1 reads LNHDA; CDR2 reads SQIVND (reference sequence). V lost 6 bases, J lost 0 bases, and 7 bases stayed unmatched. CDR3 amino acids: CASSRDRGLNQETQYF. The CDR3 DNA reads as TGTGCCAGTAGCAGGGACAGGGGATTAAACCAAGAGACCCAGTACTTC.

V gene TRBV28 combines with J gene TRBJ2-7; 8 bases fit TRBD1. V was pared by 8 bases and J by 6 bases, with 6 bases of the junction left unmatched. This CDR3 has 12 amino acids. The germline V gene has CDR1 MDHEN and CDR2 SYDVKM. In nucleotides, the CDR3 is TGTGCCAGCCGGACAGGGAGGTTCGAGCAGTACTTC. Residues: CASRTGRFEQYF.

V gene TRBV18 combines with J gene TRBJ2-1; TRBD1 matches at 9 bases. The CDR3 covers 16 residues. The germline gives CDR1 KGHSH, CDR2 LQKENI. The V segment lost 4 bases and the J segment 5 bases; nucleotides outside the gene matches: 9. CDR3 residues: CASSRTRQGGDNEQFF. Here the CDR3 DNA reads TGTGCCAGCTCACGAACGAGACAGGGGGGTGACAATGAGCAGTTCTTC.

The chain has TRBV5-1 and TRBJ1-1; 9 bases fit TRBD1. The V gene's germline CDR1 is SGHRS and CDR2 YFSETQ. CDR3 length: 13 amino acids. V shed 4 bases, J shed 5 bases, and the junction held 3 bases outside the gene matches. The CDR3 coding sequence is TGCGCCAGCAGCCCCGACAGGGGGACTGAAGCTTTCTTT. Translated, it gives CASSPDRGTEAFF.

This rearrangement joins TRBV28 to TRBJ2-5; the D gene is possibly TRBD2 (5 bases). Near its end, the DNA agrees better with TRBJ2-7, so the J call may be wrong. Germline V gene lookup returns CDR1 MDHEN and CDR2 SYDVKM. The CDR3 contains 11 residues. CDR3 residues: CASGEKTEQYF. The CDR3 DNA reads TGTGCCAGCGGGGAGAAGACCGAGCAGTACTTC.

The J gene is TRBJ2-1, the V gene TRBV2, with 8 bases aligning to TRBD2. Trimming at V came to 6 bases and at J to 1 base, leaving 5 bases not matched to a gene. Germline values: CDR1 SNHLY, CDR2 FYNNEI. The CDR3 sequence is 15 residues long. The CDR3 reads CASRLTSGSYNEQFF. As DNA, the CDR3 is TGTGCCAGCAGACTTACTAGCGGATCCTACAATGAGCAGTTCTTC.

This clone showed up just a few times. An end of the junction does not agree with germline; a read error may underlie this. V and J are TRBV7-9 and TRBJ1-6, with 10 bases lining up with TRBD1. The CDR3 is made up of 16 amino acids. CDR1 and CDR2 (germline): SEHNR, FQNEAQ (reference sequence). This CDR3 is CSSSSYGQGDNSPLHF. CDR3 DNA: TGTTCCAGCAGCTCCTATGGACAGGGGGATAATTCACCCCTCCACTTT.

The chain employs TRBV28 and TRBJ2-1, with D perhaps matching TRBD1 (6 bases). Germline lookup yields CDR1 MDHEN and CDR2 SYDVKM. The CDR3 length is 13 residues. Trimming cost V 7 bases and J 5 bases, with 12 bases left between them. CDR3 residues: CASTITGNNEQFF. Written as DNA, the CDR3 is TGTGCCAGCACCATAACAGGGAACAATGAGCAGTTCTTC.

The chain has TRBV30 and TRBJ1-3; TRBD1 aligns across 7 bases. CDR3 length: 14 amino acids. V was pared by 1 base and J by 7 bases, with 7 bases of the junction left unmatched. The germline CDR1 and CDR2 sequences are GTSNPN and SVGIG (reference sequence). The CDR3 DNA reads TGTGCCTGGAGTGGGAGGGGGCGTGGGAACACCATATATTTT. It yields the protein CAWSGRGRGNTIYF.

V and J are TRBV5-1 and TRBJ2-5; 11 bases match TRBD1. CDR3 length: 15 amino acids. The V and J ends lost 4 bases and 5 bases, in that order; junction bases with no gene match: 7. Germline V gives CDR1 SGHRS, CDR2 YFSETQ. The CDR3 loop is CASSLIGQGAETQYF. CDR3 sequence (DNA): TGCGCCAGCAGCCTCATTGGACAGGGGGCCGAGACCCAGTACTTC.

The CDR3 nucleotides read TGTGCCAGCAGTGCGACAGAGAAAGGCTCACCCCTCCACTTT. Its protein product is CASSATEKGSPLHF. The chain joins TRBV6-1 to TRBJ1-6, with a weak D call TRBD1 (5 bases). V shed 4 bases and J shed 10 bases, with 14 bases lying between them. Germline V gives CDR1 MNHNS, CDR2 SASEGT. The CDR3 has 14 amino acids.

This chain connects TRBV6-5 to TRBJ1-6; a possible D gene is TRBD1 (6 bases). CDR3 length: 16 residues. Germline V gives CDR1 MNHEY, CDR2 SVGAGI. V was clipped by 0 bases and J by 7 bases, with 13 bases between them. In DNA, the CDR3 is TGTGCCAGCAGTTACTCGTCCAGGGGAAAGAATTCACCCCTCCACTTT. Protein: CASSYSSRGKNSPLHF.

CDR3 sequence: CASSSSPAGNTIYF. The CDR3 DNA is TGTGCCAGCAGCTCCTCCCCCGCTGGAAACACCATATATTTT. This chain joins TRBV11-3 and TRBJ1-3; no reliable D call. V shed 4 bases and J shed 2 bases, with 9 bases lying between them. From germline, CDR1 is SGHNT and CDR2 YENEEA. The CDR3 consists of 14 residues.

As regards this clone: One end of the junction varies from germline; a read error may be responsible. V usage is TRBV11-3 and J usage is TRBJ2-5; 8 bases align to TRBD2. Near its end, the DNA agrees better with TRBJ2-7, so the J call may be wrong. This CDR3 comprises 14 residues. From germline, CDR1 is SGHNT and CDR2 YENEEA. The CDR3 nucleotides are TGTGCCAGCAGATTAGCGGGAAGCTCCTACGAGCAGTACTTC. Amino acids: CASRLAGSSYEQYF.

The V call is TRBV7-6, the J call TRBJ1-4; D not certain. Trimming took 5 bases from V and 0 from J, leaving 7 bases between them. Germline CDR1 is SGHVS and CDR2 is FNYEAQ. CDR3 length equals 14 residues. The CDR3 region is CASSAQTTNEKLFF. The DNA of the CDR3 is TGTGCCAGCAGCGCACAGACAACTAATGAAAAACTGTTTTTT.

The chain recombines TRBV5-1 with TRBJ1-3, with TRBD1 matching 9 bases. Germline CDR1 and CDR2: SGHRS and YFSETQ. Trimming took 4 bases from V and 3 from J; bases not matched to a gene: 5. The CDR3 spans 15 residues. The CDR3 DNA reads TGCGCCAGCAGCACGGGACAGGGTTTTGGAAACACCATATATTTT. Translated, it gives CASSTGQGFGNTIYF.

The chain carries TRBV1 and TRBJ2-2; the table's D gene call, TRBD2, was not cross checked with the DNA. TRBV1 counts as a pseudogene. The CDR3 runs 13 residues. For the CDR3, the DNA is TGCACCAGCAGGCGGGAGAACACCGGGGAGCTGTTTTTT. Its protein is CTSRRENTGELFF.